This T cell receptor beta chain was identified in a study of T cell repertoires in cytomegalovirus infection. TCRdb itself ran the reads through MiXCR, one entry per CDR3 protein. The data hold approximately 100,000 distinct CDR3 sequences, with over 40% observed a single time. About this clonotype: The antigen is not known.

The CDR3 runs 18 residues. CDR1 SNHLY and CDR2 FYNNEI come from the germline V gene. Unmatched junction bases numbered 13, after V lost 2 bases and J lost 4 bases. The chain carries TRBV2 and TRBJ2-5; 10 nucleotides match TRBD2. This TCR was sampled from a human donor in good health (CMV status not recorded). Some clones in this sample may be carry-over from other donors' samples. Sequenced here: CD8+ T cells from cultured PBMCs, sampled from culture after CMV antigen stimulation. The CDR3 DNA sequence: TGTGCCAGCAGTGAAAGATGGAGTAGCGGGGGGCCCGGAGAGACCCAGTACTTC. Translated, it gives CASSERWSSGGPGETQYF.